This T cell receptor beta chain was identified in a study of OX40 agonist ivuxolimab in advanced cancers. For the wider study: Ivuxolimab was an agonistic, fully human IgG2 monoclonal antibody directed against OX40 (CD134), a costimulatory receptor. Prior anti-PD-1, anti-PD-L1 or anti-CTLA-4 therapy was permitted, and 30% to 50% of dose-escalation patients had received checkpoint inhibitors. Partial responses occurred in three dose-escalation patients, of whom one had hepatocellular carcinoma and two had cutaneous melanoma. In the dose-escalation cohort, more than 75% of patients were male, and the mean age was approximately 60 years, with a range of about 23 to 85. The monotherapy dose-escalation portion (N = 52 patients) of the phase I ivuxolimab trial is reported in the paper. Peripheral TCRbeta sequencing aimed to test whether ivuxolimab altered TCR sequence diversity and caused clonal T-cell expansion. Intravenous ivuxolimab was administered to patients every 2 weeks at six dose levels: 0.01, 0.1, 0.3, 1.5, 3 and 10 mg/kg. Of the 50 or so patients in dose escalation, some 20 had hepatocellular carcinoma, roughly 15 had melanoma, 9 had renal cell carcinoma and 9 had head and neck cancer.

For sequencing of the TCRbeta CDR3 region, genomic DNA was extracted from the sorted cells. The immunoSEQ Assay was used for sequencing of TCRbeta CDR3 regions. Not all clones reach the TCRdb copy of this immuneACCESS table, which keeps in-frame sequences only. Checked studies attribute under half of the gap to unresolved V genes and leave the rest unexplained. In this sample the table shows around 70,000 clones, around four fifths of which occur a single time. The ten largest clones take up roughly 11% of the sample. Summary of the overall study and its limitations: Partial responders in the 0.1-3.0 mg/kg groups had among the lowest normalized peripheral clonal expansion, especially among CD8+ T cells. On average, CD8+ T cells showed more expanded clones than CD4+ T cells after ivuxolimab. The antigen specificity of the peripheral T cells that underwent clonal expansion was not determined. Low levels of normalized T-cell clonal expansion were also seen in some nonresponding patients. At doses of 0.1 to 3.0 mg/kg, clonal expansion of both CD4+ and CD8+ T cells in blood was seen between baseline and week 6.

CDR1 and CDR2 were assigned from the germline V gene as MNHEY and SVGAGI. V ends up 2 bases short and J 1 base short, with an unmatched junction base count of 5. The CDR3, cysteine through phenylalanine, is 16 amino acids long. The CDR3 DNA has 48 bases and is translated from base 1. Patients with a history of autoimmune disease or receiving systemic immunosuppression were excluded from the trial. Peripheral blood for TCR sequencing was drawn from every dose cohort at baseline, at cycle 4 day 1 and at cycle 7 day 1. The samples were drawn from a first-in-human, open-label, multicenter phase I dose-escalation trial of ivuxolimab. Adults with locally advanced or metastatic melanoma, renal cell, hepatocellular, or head and neck squamous cell carcinoma were enrolled in the trial. Before TCR sequencing, CD4+ T cells and CD8+ T cells were sorted from peripheral blood as separate populations. This clone was found a few times. Its specific antigen is unknown. Base qualities are not at hand, and no much larger clone is one base apart.

The TCR sequence derives from an adult with an advanced solid tumor such as melanoma, head and neck, liver or kidney cancer. The chain joins TRBV6-5 to TRBJ1-1; 9 bases in the junction line up with TRBD1. Sequencing used CD4+ or CD8+ T cells sorted from blood, obtained in a trial of the OX40 agonist ivuxolimab. The DNA sequence follows: TGTGCCAGCAGTTACCACAGGGGGCCCCCGAACACTGAAGCTTTCTTT. This sequence encodes CASSYHRGPPNTEAFF.